This record looks at one T cell receptor beta chain sequence and its context. This clone has a single count. This receptor's antigen is unknown. Base qualities are missing; no much larger clone stands one base away. The data stem from a study of blood T cell repertoires in COVID-19 (dated by TCRdb to 2019 to 2021). Broadly, across the study: The collaborator samples originated in the United States, Italy and Spain and spanned the acute and convalescent phases of COVID-19. The material from the prospective study consisted of cDNA or gDNA derived from T cells, B-cell-depleted T cells, or PBMCs. The dataset comprised deeply sampled blood TCRbeta repertoires from subjects exposed to, actively infected with, or recovered from COVID-19. A freely available public database, intended as a resource for researchers studying the immune response to SARS-CoV-2, is where the repertoires were released. Samples came from the ongoing ImmuneRACE study (first 160 participants) plus 1,254 subjects from 6 global collaborators. Nearly every sample came with metadata listing a de-identified subject ID, COVID-19 status, age in years and sex. HLA class I and class II types, where available, came from metadata supplied by the sample provider rather than from assay-based typing.

Trimming removed 5 bases from V and 0 bases from J; the gene matches leave 12 bases unexplained. The CDR3 goes from the cysteine to the phenylalanine over 18 residues. Only the CDR3 region is kept as DNA, spanning 54 bases read in frame from base 1. The germline V gene (reference sequence) specifies SEHNR as CDR1 and FQNEAQ as CDR2. Broad study findings and their caveats: How much clinical and demographic metadata was included differed by source and by participant, and the metadata was provided uncurated.

The immunoSEQ Assay, a bias-controlled multiplex PCR, was used to amplify TCRbeta CDR3 regions from genomic DNA. Regarding the original processing steps: Within the assay, amplification of reference gene primers was used to estimate how many nucleated cells each sample contained. To quantify the absolute abundance of each unique TCRbeta CDR3 rearrangement, sequence reads were collapsed and filtered. For each sample, productive Simpson clonality was calculated as the square root of Simpson's diversity index over productive rearrangements. In its TCRdb copy, this immuneACCESS table keeps in-frame sequences only and misses some clones. Where compared with another copy, unresolved V genes explain less than half of these, and the others have no known cause. The DNA was the basis for D and trimming; V, J and clone size are from that table. Present in this sample are 450,000 or so clones, about nine tenths of which were seen just once. 1.5% to 1.8% of the sample lies in the top ten.

At one collaborating source in Seattle, patients were enrolled during active infection and were followed longitudinally through the course of disease. Whole blood was collected in K2EDTA tubes by collaborating institutions according to the institutions' own protocols. For TCRbeta analysis, collaborator samples were shipped as frozen whole blood, as isolated PBMCs, or as DNA extracted from either sample type. Sequenced sample: peripheral blood. This receptor was obtained from a woman in her 40s with COVID-19, enrolled during active disease. The chain links TRBV7-9 with TRBJ1-3; 8 nucleotides in the junction match TRBD1. The DNA sequence is as follows: TGTGCCAGCAGCACCTACCGACAGGGGCCAAGCTCTGGAAACACCATATATTTT. This yields the protein CASSTYRQGPSSGNTIYF.